A selection of T cell receptor beta chains follows, all from one sample in a study of shared T cell receptors in the human thymus. TCRdb's table, derived via immunoSEQ multiplex PCR, lists solely in-frame clones and lacks some. The data hold around 340,000 clones, with more than 85% observed a single time. The specimen was thymocytes. The receptor set was obtained from a human donor. The conserved cysteine and the conserved F or W are not part of the CDR3 here.

v_call cdr3_aa
TRBV5-6 ASSLVAGHSYEQY
TRBV14 ASSQGSTNTGELF
TRBV6-5 ASSSADYGYT
TRBV7-7 ASSLAGTSGPNEQF
TRBV14 ASSQDVTSGTYEQY
TRBV27 ASSPYDRDNEQF
TRBV14 ASSHLLGPYTDTQY
TRBV28 ASSISRGCGNRNQPQH
TRBV7-9 ASSLGQGQSNTGELF
TRBV6-1 ASSELGGGTGSNQPQH
TRBV4-3 ASSQVAVSGANVLT
TRBV30 AWSGLNPSGRYNEQF
TRBV27 ASSLDGQLSTNEKLF
TRBV15 ATSGMPLQGARDTQY
TRBV14 ASSLLSGRIPEGYGYT
TRBV5-1 ASSPGGNEQF
TRBV25-1 ASSASPEPNEKLF
TRBV7-2 ASTQTPRTSGRGVDEQF
TRBV28 ASSPELGNTIY
TRBV7-9 ASGDRDRQETQY
TRBV5-6 ASSFSPGGADTQY
TRBV6-1 ASSVGQPSGANVLT
TRBV27 ASSLGPGMITPGELF
TRBV4-3 ASSQDDSAPPQH
TRBV9 ASSVAPGGTYGYT
TRBV18 ASSPRGRERCNEQF
TRBV30 ACGRETRYT
TRBV27 ASSSFLYSLGPSTGELF
TRBV19 ASSPTRDRHGYT
TRBV10-3 AISGDREQGSYEQY
TRBV27 ASSSNTGFDEQY
TRBV5-1 ASRPGTGSAYEQY
TRBV7-3 ASSLRGHGSNQPQH